This is a list of T cell receptor beta chains from one sample in a study of OX40 agonist ivuxolimab in advanced cancers. Sequencing used immunoSEQ multiplex PCR; TCRdb keeps in-frame clones, though not all of them. Of tens of thousands of clones listed, 84% are singletons. The source was CD4+ or CD8+ T cells sorted from blood, collected in a trial of the OX40 agonist ivuxolimab. These receptors were obtained from an adult with an advanced solid tumor such as melanoma, head and neck, liver or kidney cancer. Both conserved end residues are trimmed from each CDR3.

j_call: TRBJ2-2
v_call: TRBV11-2
cdr3_aa: ASSLIADTGELF

j_call: TRBJ2-1
v_call: TRBV6-6
cdr3_aa: ASSLREVRYNEQF

j_call: TRBJ2-1
v_call: TRBV21-1
cdr3_aa: ASSSPGTGEGNEQF

j_call: TRBJ2-7
v_call: TRBV5-1
cdr3_aa: ASSLGGVYEQY

j_call: TRBJ1-2
v_call: TRBV5-8
cdr3_aa: ASSLGREEYGYT

j_call: TRBJ2-1
v_call: TRBV9
cdr3_aa: ASSVATRTSGSPPYYNEQF

j_call: TRBJ2-7
v_call: TRBV5-6
cdr3_aa: ASSLGAPRNYEQY

j_call: TRBJ1-2
v_call: TRBV4-1
cdr3_aa: ASSQVTGGGYGYT

j_call: TRBJ2-7
v_call: TRBV28
cdr3_aa: ASSLVGGSYEQY

j_call: TRBJ2-7
v_call: TRBV7-9
cdr3_aa: ASSPPLTGTHEQY

j_call: TRBJ1-1
v_call: TRBV7-9
cdr3_aa: ASSWGGNTEAF

j_call: TRBJ2-5
v_call: TRBV28
cdr3_aa: ASSLIAGGVLWYRGTQY

j_call: TRBJ1-2
v_call: TRBV10-3
cdr3_aa: AISGSLTGPQGYT

j_call: TRBJ2-3
v_call: TRBV5-6
cdr3_aa: ASSLLLAGEWADTQY

j_call: TRBJ2-2
v_call: TRBV29-1
cdr3_aa: SVPGGGGNTGELF

j_call: TRBJ1-1
v_call: TRBV13
cdr3_aa: ASSPQGTPFTEAF

j_call: TRBJ1-1
v_call: TRBV4-2
cdr3_aa: ASSPSGTEAF

j_call: TRBJ2-7
v_call: TRBV4-1
cdr3_aa: ASSPGDRAPYEQY

j_call: TRBJ2-5
v_call: TRBV27
cdr3_aa: ASRSGGVQGLKTQY

j_call: TRBJ2-3
v_call: TRBV7-6
cdr3_aa: ASSLNVGPDTQY

j_call: TRBJ2-6
v_call: TRBV19
cdr3_aa: ASKQGAFSGANVLT

j_call: TRBJ1-2
v_call: TRBV11-3
cdr3_aa: ASSPWDSAGGGQGYT

j_call: TRBJ1-1
v_call: TRBV19
cdr3_aa: ASSIEVRGETEAF

j_call: TRBJ1-5
v_call: TRBV16
cdr3_aa: ASSHSDRGRGNQPQH

j_call: TRBJ2-4
v_call: TRBV18
cdr3_aa: ASSPVEGADKNIQY

j_call: TRBJ2-5
v_call: TRBV7-2
cdr3_aa: ASSLGLQGGQTQY

j_call: TRBJ1-2
v_call: TRBV9
cdr3_aa: ASSDNGGRGYT

j_call: TRBJ2-7
v_call: TRBV4-1
cdr3_aa: ASSQVFGPLYEQY

j_call: TRBJ2-7
v_call: TRBV4-1
cdr3_aa: ASSQDGSVGLSSYEQY

j_call: TRBJ2-1
v_call: TRBV28
cdr3_aa: ASSLGTGRSYNEQF

j_call: TRBJ2-7
v_call: TRBV5-1
cdr3_aa: ASSWDRVSEQY

j_call: TRBJ2-3
v_call: TRBV6-1
cdr3_aa: ASSEGLRRGAADTQY

j_call: TRBJ2-5
v_call: TRBV30
cdr3_aa: AWRRYSWYQETQY

j_call: TRBJ1-2
v_call: TRBV11-3
cdr3_aa: ASSLGTRHYGYT

j_call: TRBJ2-7
v_call: TRBV14
cdr3_aa: ASSQGQGPYEQY

j_call: TRBJ2-7
v_call: TRBV7-8
cdr3_aa: ASSSPGGRNEQY

j_call: TRBJ1-5
v_call: TRBV4-2
cdr3_aa: ASSLEGVSNQPQH

j_call: TRBJ2-7
v_call: TRBV4-1
cdr3_aa: ASSQDRGRESSYEQY

j_call: TRBJ2-7
v_call: TRBV6-6
cdr3_aa: ASSYRDSSYEQY

j_call: TRBJ1-1
v_call: TRBV7-9
cdr3_aa: ASSSGHPEAF

j_call: TRBJ2-1
v_call: TRBV29-1
cdr3_aa: SVPARPGTINYNEQF

j_call: TRBJ2-2
v_call: TRBV28
cdr3_aa: ASSLQTYRELF

j_call: TRBJ1-3
v_call: TRBV6-1
cdr3_aa: ASIGRGSSGNTIY

j_call: TRBJ2-1
v_call: TRBV5-5
cdr3_aa: ASSFGWGARDEQF

j_call: TRBJ2-7
v_call: TRBV27
cdr3_aa: ATSFQTSGTYEQY

j_call: TRBJ1-5
v_call: TRBV5-6
cdr3_aa: ASSTQGGSQPQH

j_call: TRBJ1-3
v_call: TRBV29-1
cdr3_aa: SVAPGQSASGNTIY

j_call: TRBJ1-2
v_call: TRBV5-6
cdr3_aa: ASSLSEGYT

j_call: TRBJ2-7
v_call: TRBV9
cdr3_aa: ASSVATAGGPWEQY

j_call: TRBJ2-7
v_call: TRBV11-2
cdr3_aa: ASSFSGQESYEQY

j_call: TRBJ2-5
v_call: TRBV11-2
cdr3_aa: ASSDISSGGPQETQY

j_call: TRBJ2-7
v_call: TRBV11-2
cdr3_aa: ASSLGQAAGYEQY

j_call: -
v_call: TRBV27
cdr3_aa: ASGYGTNAYEQY

j_call: TRBJ2-1
v_call: TRBV4-2
cdr3_aa: ASSQPVAYNEQF

j_call: TRBJ2-3
v_call: TRBV19
cdr3_aa: ASTGSDTQY

j_call: TRBJ2-1
v_call: TRBV27
cdr3_aa: ASRDPRDPRTYNEQF